The 30 T cell receptor beta chains listed next were all sequenced from one sample in a study of blood T cell repertoires in COVID-19. Profiled with immunoSEQ multiplex PCR; TCRdb holds only in-frame clones, not every one. The sample contains tens of thousands of clones, approximately 89% of which appear only once. The source material was peripheral blood. Every receptor here comes from a woman aged 50 to 60 with active COVID-19.

The chain is built from TRBV4-1 and TRBJ1-1; D not certain. Per the germline V gene, CDR1 is MGHRA and CDR2 is YSYEKL. This CDR3 has 17 residues. Trimming took off 0 bases at V and 0 bases at J, with 14 bases between the two ends. The CDR3 DNA sequence: TGCGCCAGCAGCCAAGATGGGCGCTATTTAATGAACACTGAAGCTTTCTTT. The encoded protein is CASSQDGRYLMNTEAFF.

This chain connects TRBV6-2 or TRBV6-3 to TRBJ2-1; 7 bases are a match to TRBD2. V dropped 5 bases and J dropped 0; count of bases not matched to a gene: 7. The CDR3 runs 16 residues. The germline CDR1 and CDR2 sequences are MNHEY and SVGEGT. This chain's CDR3 is CASSRSGLNSYNEQFF. Written as DNA, the CDR3 is TGTGCCAGCAGTAGATCGGGACTAAACTCCTACAATGAGCAGTTCTTC.

V usage is TRBV27 and J usage is TRBJ2-1; perhaps TRBD2 as D (5 bases). The length of the CDR3 is 14 residues. Deletions cut 5 bases from V and 7 bases from J, with 15 bases between. CDR1 MNHEY and CDR2 SMNVEV come from the germline V gene (reference sequence). The chain's CDR3 is CASSPTSSLNEQFF. The CDR3 bases are TGTGCCAGCAGTCCCACTTCTAGCCTTAATGAGCAGTTCTTC.

This clone was counted once. The CDR3 loop is CSVFRSQTGGYTF. CDR3 DNA sequence: TGCAGCGTCTTCCGGTCCCAGACGGGTGGCTACACCTTC. The J gene is TRBJ1-2, the V gene TRBV29-1; D not certain. There are 13 residues in the CDR3. With 6 bases removed from V and 7 bases from J, the gap between germline ends came to 18 bases. Germline assignment: CDR1 SQVTM and CDR2 ANQGSEA. The variable domain in full, with the rest retrieved from reference TRBV29-1 and TRBJ1-2, is SAVISQKPSRDICQRGTSLTIQCQVDSQVTMMFWYRQQPGQSLTLIATANQGSEATYESGFVIDKFPISRPNLTFSTLTVSNMSPEDSSIYLCSVFRSQTGGYTFGSGTRLTVV.

The J gene is TRBJ2-1, the V gene TRBV9, with D perhaps TRBD2 (5 bases). V was trimmed by 1 base and J by 8 bases, leaving 13 bases between them. This CDR3 is 14 amino acids long. Per germline, CDR1 SGDLS and CDR2 YYNGEE. CDR3 DNA sequence: TGTGCCAGCAGCGTACGGACTGAATTCGATGAGCAGTTCTTC. It codes for CASSVRTEFDEQFF. The whole variable domain, filled in from reference TRBV9 and TRBJ2-1, reads DSGVTQTPKHLITATGQRVTLRCSPRSGDLSVYWYQQSLDQGLQFLIQYYNGEERAKGNILERFSAQQFPDLHSELNLSSLELGDSALYFCASSVRTEFDEQFFGPGTRLTVL.

The CDR3 protein is CASSLSMGRSSGANVLTF. The CDR3 DNA follows: TGTGCCAGCAGTTTATCGATGGGGCGTTCCTCTGGGGCCAACGTCCTGACTTTC. The V and J genes are TRBV27 and TRBJ2-6, with D perhaps matching TRBD1 (5 bases). The CDR3 contains 18 residues. Germline V CDR1 and CDR2: MNHEY, SMNVEV (reference sequence). The ends were cut back, 0 bases at V and 0 bases at J, with 12 bases in the middle.

This clone was recorded a few times. The rearrangement links TRBV4-1 to TRBJ2-7, with 9 bases identical to TRBD2. After removal of 1 base from V and 6 bases from J, the junction contained 10 bases not matched to a gene. Germline assignment: CDR1 MGHRA and CDR2 YSYEKL. The CDR3 loop spans 16 amino acids. The CDR3 sequence is CASSQGPAGTSTEQYF. The CDR3 DNA reads TGCGCCAGCAGCCAAGGCCCTGCGGGGACTAGCACCGAGCAGTACTTC.

V usage is TRBV5-1 and J usage is TRBJ2-1, with 9 bases aligning to TRBD2. This CDR3 contains 16 residues. Looked up from germline, CDR1 is SGHRS and CDR2 is YFSETQ. V shed 6 bases and J 1 base; nucleotides not matched to a gene: 8. The CDR3 nucleotides are TGCGCCAGCACACCGGGTAGCGGGAGTTCCTACAATGAGCAGTTCTTC. It yields the protein CASTPGSGSSYNEQFF.

The CDR3 bases are TGTGCCAGCAGCGCGACGGACAGGGGGAGCAATCAGCCCCAGCATTTT. It encodes CASSATDRGSNQPQHF. This chain links TRBV9 with TRBJ1-5, with 10 positions matching TRBD1. J gave up 1 base and V 3 bases, and 4 bases lay outside the gene matches. The CDR3 is made up of 16 amino acids. CDR1 is SGDLS, CDR2 YYNGEE, per germline.

J is TRBJ2-1 and V is TRBV7-6; perhaps TRBD2 as D (5 bases). Germline V gives CDR1 SGHVS, CDR2 FNYEAQ. The CDR3 consists of 18 residues. Deletions cut 3 bases from V and 0 bases from J, with 18 bases between. As DNA, the CDR3 is TGTGCCAGCAGCTTTAGGGCCCAGGCGGGTAACTCCTACAATGAGCAGTTCTTC. It translates to CASSFRAQAGNSYNEQFF.

The CDR3 nucleotides are TGTGCCAGCAGCGCTTGGGGAGCCGCCTCTGGAAACACCATATATTTT. The encoded protein is CASSAWGAASGNTIYF. The genes are TRBV2 and TRBJ1-3, with D hard to call. The CDR3 is 16 amino acids. Germline loops: CDR1 SNHLY, CDR2 FYNNEI. Trimming removed 6 bases from V and 0 bases from J, with 15 bases in between.

The V call is TRBV9, the J call TRBJ2-1; possibly TRBD2 for D (6 bases). The CDR3 contains 15 residues. Deletions cut 3 bases from V and 9 bases from J, with 19 bases between. Germline assignment: CDR1 SGDLS and CDR2 YYNGEE. As DNA, the CDR3 is TGTGCCAGCAGCGCCCGTCTGACGGGAGAAGGTGAGCAGTTCTTC. Its protein is CASSARLTGEGEQFF.

The chain is built from TRBV7-9 and TRBJ2-7, with 7 bases identical to TRBD2. The germline CDR1 and CDR2 sequences are SEHNR and FQNEAQ (reference sequence). The CDR3 runs to 13 residues. J gave up 0 bases and V 11 bases, and 7 bases lay outside the gene matches. The DNA of the CDR3 is TGTGCCTCCCGGGCGGGAGCCTCCTACGAGCAGTACTTC. Its translation is CASRAGASYEQYF. The full variable domain, its missing parts supplied by reference TRBV7-9 and TRBJ2-7, is DTGVSQNPRHKITKRGQNVTFRCDPISEHNRLYWYRQTLGQGPEFLTYFQNEAQLEKSRLLSDRFSAERPKGSFSTLEIQRTEQGDSAMYLCASRAGASYEQYFGPGTRLTVT.

This rearrangement joins TRBV4-1 to TRBJ2-1; 12 bases are shared with TRBD1. The CDR3 runs 16 residues. In germline, CDR1 is MGHRA, CDR2 YSYEKL. V lost 5 bases to trimming and J lost 6 bases; unmatched junction nucleotides: 8. Here the CDR3 reads CASSTRDRGLSNEQFF. The CDR3 DNA follows: TGCGCCAGCAGCACACGGGACAGGGGGCTCTCCAATGAGCAGTTCTTC.

V and J are TRBV7-9 and TRBJ1-1; D possibly corresponds to TRBD1 (6 bases). V lost 1 base and J 10 bases, leaving 13 bases between the germline ends. The CDR3 is 13 amino acids. The germline V gene has CDR1 SEHNR and CDR2 FQNEAQ (reference sequence). The CDR3 loop is CASSLGGGGGAFF. The CDR3, as DNA: TGTGCCAGCAGCTTAGGGGGAGGGGGAGGAGCTTTCTTT.

A remark on this clone: The same CDR3 also results from other DNA sequences found in this sample. The rearrangement uses TRBV30 and TRBJ2-3, with a weak D call TRBD2 (5 bases). The germline V gene encodes CDR1 GTSNPN and CDR2 SVGIG (reference sequence). This CDR3 has 12 residues. V lost 3 bases, J lost 6 bases, and 10 bases lay in between. CDR3 in amino acids: CAWRLGGDTQYF. As DNA, the CDR3 is TGTGCCTGGAGACTAGGTGGCGATACGCAGTATTTT. Full variable domain (remainder filled in from reference TRBV30 and TRBJ2-3): SQTIHQWPATLVQPVGSPLSLECTVEGTSNPNLYWYRQAAGRGLQLLFYSVGIGQISSEVPQNLSASRPQDRQFILSSKKLLLSDSGFYLCAWRLGGDTQYFGPGTRLTVL.

The chain links TRBV6-6 to TRBJ2-7; 9 bases agree with TRBD2. This CDR3 contains 13 residues. V lost 5 bases and J lost 5; bases outside the gene matches: 4. Germline assignment: CDR1 MNHNY and CDR2 SVGAGI (reference sequence). The CDR3 sequence: CASSNSGSHEQYF. The CDR3 DNA follows: TGTGCCAGCAGTAATAGCGGGAGCCACGAGCAGTACTTC.

This clone occurred a few times. The chain links TRBV11-2 to TRBJ1-1; TRBD1 aligns across 7 bases. Germline trimming cut 6 bases from V and 11 bases from J; bases unmatched to any gene: 6. CDR1 and CDR2 from the germline V gene are SGHAT and FQNNGV. This CDR3 region has 11 residues. CDR3 protein: CASSSGGYAFF. The DNA for the CDR3 is TGTGCCAGCAGTTCAGGGGGGTACGCTTTCTTT.

The chain couples TRBV2 to TRBJ2-1, with D unresolved. The V end lost 7 bases, the J end lost 6 bases, and 13 bases lay between the germline ends. Germline CDR1 SNHLY, CDR2 FYNNEI. This CDR3 has 13 residues. The CDR3 DNA is TGTGCCAGCAAATTAGTTTTCGGCAATGAGCAGTTCTTC. Encoded protein: CASKLVFGNEQFF.

The genes are TRBV6-6 and TRBJ2-7; maybe TRBD2 (5 bases). The germline V and J ends were trimmed by 4 bases and 4 bases, with 11 bases remaining between them. The germline gives CDR1 MNHNY, CDR2 SVGAGI (reference sequence). This CDR3 comprises 13 residues. The CDR3 region is CASSLLGGYEQYF. CDR3 in DNA: TGTGCCAGCAGTTTACTAGGTGGATACGAGCAGTACTTC.

This sequence joins TRBV6-5 and TRBJ2-7, with 9 bases fitting TRBD1. The CDR3 length is 15 residues. V gave up 4 bases and J gave up 4 bases; unmatched junction bases: 8. Germline CDR1 is MNHEY and CDR2 is SVGAGI. CDR3 sequence reads: CASSLQDRGGYEQYF. CDR3 bases: TGTGCCAGCAGTTTACAGGACAGGGGAGGATACGAGCAGTACTTC.

This clone occurred a few times. This chain uses TRBV10-1 with TRBJ2-5, with D perhaps TRBD1 (5 bases). Germline V CDR1 and CDR2: WNHNN, SYGVQD (reference sequence). This CDR3 has 13 residues. V lost 4 bases and J lost 1, with 7 bases in between. Here the CDR3 DNA reads TGCGCCAGCAGTGGGACACCCCAAGAGACCCAGTACTTC. Translating gives CASSGTPQETQYF.

The chain combines TRBV4-1 with TRBJ1-1; D gene ambiguous. The CDR3 runs 15 residues. CDR1 and CDR2 from the germline V gene are MGHRA and YSYEKL. The V and J ends lost 4 bases and 4 bases respectively, with 16 bases between them. CDR3 DNA: TGCGCCAGCAGCCGCCCGTTGGGCGATGGCACTGAAGCTTTCTTT. Protein sequence: CASSRPLGDGTEAFF.

This sequence joins TRBV15 and TRBJ2-1; a weak D match, TRBD1 (9 bases). The CDR3 runs to 23 residues. Trimming left V 3 bases short and J 8 bases short, with 41 bases between. Per the germline V gene, CDR1 is LNHNV and CDR2 is YYDKDF (reference sequence). This CDR3 is CATSSGGNRDRDFLAGIGDEQFF. Here the CDR3 DNA reads TGTGCCACCAGCAGTGGGGGGAACCGGGACAGGGACTTTCTAGCGGGCATAGGTGATGAGCAGTTCTTC.

The rearrangement joins TRBV30 to TRBJ2-1; D uncertain. V was trimmed by 2 bases and J by 4 bases, leaving 6 bases between them. From germline, CDR1 is GTSNPN and CDR2 SVGIG (reference sequence). The CDR3 extends over 12 amino acids. The CDR3 region is CAWSPLYNEQFF. DNA for the CDR3: TGTGCCTGGAGTCCTTTATACAATGAGCAGTTCTTC. The entire variable domain, with the rest obtained from reference TRBV30 and TRBJ2-1, is as follows: SQTIHQWPATLVQPVGSPLSLECTVEGTSNPNLYWYRQAAGRGLQLLFYSVGIGQISSEVPQNLSASRPQDRQFILSSKKLLLSDSGFYLCAWSPLYNEQFFGPGTRLTVL.

The chain combines TRBV18 with TRBJ2-1, with 9 bases that match TRBD1. Per the germline V gene, CDR1 is KGHSH and CDR2 is LQKENI. After removal of 2 bases from V and 0 bases from J, the junction contained 8 bases not matched to a gene. The CDR3 runs to 18 residues. This CDR3 is CASSPWTGVGSSYNEQFF. The CDR3 nucleotides are TGTGCCAGCTCACCATGGACAGGGGTGGGTAGCTCCTACAATGAGCAGTTCTTC. Using reference TRBV18 and TRBJ2-1 for the parts outside the CDR3, the full variable domain is NAGVMQNPRHLVRRRGQEARLRCSPMKGHSHVYWYRQLPEEGLKFMVYLQKENIIDESGMPKERFSAEFPKEGPSILRIQQVVRGDSAAYFCASSPWTGVGSSYNEQFFGPGTRLTVL.

This clone was observed a single time. This sequence joins TRBV2 and TRBJ1-1, with a tentative D call TRBD1 (6 bases). The germline V gene encodes CDR1 SNHLY and CDR2 FYNNEI. The CDR3 totals 13 residues. Trimming shortened V by 9 bases and J by 1 base, and 12 bases separated the two germline ends. This chain's CDR3 is CARTRQENTEAFF. The CDR3 region has the DNA TGTGCCAGAACAAGACAGGAGAACACTGAAGCTTTCTTT.

J is TRBJ2-1 and V is TRBV7-2, with TRBD1 identical over 9 bases. The CDR3 runs to 15 residues. Germline CDR1 and CDR2: SGHTA and FQGNSA. The V and J ends lost 5 bases and 9 bases, in that order; junction bases with no gene match: 11. This CDR3 is CASSQGRDRVFEQFF. CDR3 nucleotides: TGTGCCAGCAGCCAAGGCCGGGACAGGGTCTTTGAGCAGTTCTTC.

The CDR3 DNA reads TGTGCCAGCAGTCGGCCTCTCGGGGATTCACCCCTCCACTTT. It translates to CASSRPLGDSPLHF. The rearrangement joins TRBV27 to TRBJ1-6, with unresolved D. The V and J ends lost 5 bases and 8 bases respectively, with 13 bases between them. The CDR3 sequence is 14 residues long. Looked up from germline, CDR1 is MNHEY and CDR2 is SMNVEV (reference sequence).

This chain joins TRBV4-1 and TRBJ2-7; D unresolved. This CDR3 has 15 residues. Germline V CDR1 and CDR2: MGHRA, YSYEKL. V was trimmed by 1 base and J by 2 bases, leaving 12 bases between them. For the CDR3, the DNA is TGCGCCAGCAGCCAAGTATACACAAGCGCCTACGAGCAGTACTTC. Translated, it gives CASSQVYTSAYEQYF.